This TCR beta chain was identified in a study of metastatic and nonmetastatic thyroid tumors. Study at large: Malignant thyroid and benign thyroid patients provided blood and tumor or nodule tissue whose repertoires were compared.

The J segment lost 5 bases and the V segment lost 5 bases, leaving 7 bases of the junction unmatched. CDR1 is MNHNS, CDR2 SASEGT, per germline. The CDR3 contains 14 residues. Among the patients, none had received any treatment before thyroid surgery. Via MiXCR, TCRdb re-called the PCR reads. Of 20,000 to 30,000 clones in the sample, roughly 13% were seen once. This clone was seen at least ten times. The V call is TRBV6-1, the J call TRBJ2-3, with 7 bases fitting TRBD2. Sequencing used blood. The receptor's source is a female donor with papillary thyroid cancer or a benign thyroid nodule (not recorded which). Some clones in this sample may be carry-over from other donors' samples. The CDR3 nucleotides are TGTGCCAGCAGTAGCGGTGGGGGGGTAGATACGCAGTATTTT. It encodes CASSSGGGVDTQYF.